This T cell receptor (beta chain) was sequenced for a study of radiotherapy plus CTLA-4 blockade in lung cancer. Whole-study context: In less than 20% of patients, objective responses were seen; 25% to 40% had disease control. Study-wide points: After radiotherapy and ipilimumab, tumor-derived clones expanded in peripheral blood. Interferon-beta, together with early blood T cell clone dynamics, reportedly best predicted response.

Patients with chemo-refractory metastatic non-small-cell lung cancer received focal radiation plus CTLA-4 blockade with ipilimumab. Notes on this clone: Antigen specificity is unknown.

The method was immunoSEQ multiplex PCR; TCRdb's version includes in-frame clones alone and lacks a portion of them. Seen here are tens of thousands of clones, around 86% observed once, and the top ten hold 16%. This clonotype was obtained from a human donor with non-small cell lung cancer that progressed on radiotherapy plus ipilimumab. The sample in question was peripheral blood, obtained from a patient treated with radiotherapy plus ipilimumab.

The CDR3 region is CASSTFVGGYTF. The CDR3, as DNA: TGTGCCAGCAGTACCTTTGTTGGAGGCTACACCTTC. J is TRBJ1-2 and V is TRBV6-5; no definite D call. V was cut by 5 bases and J by 8 bases, with 12 bases left in between. Germline assignment: CDR1 MNHEY and CDR2 SVGAGI. CDR3 length: 12 residues.